These T cell receptor beta chains were read from a single sample in a study of CD8 T cells in Susac syndrome. TCRdb fed the immunoSEQ multiplex PCR reads into MiXCR, producing one record per CDR3 protein. Of about 80,000 distinct CDR3 sequences detected, 94% appear once; the ten largest clones hold approximately 1%. Source material: CD8+ T cells from PBMCs. The receptors were gathered from a human donor with Susac syndrome. Each CDR3 is given with its conserved first and last residue. D genes are given only for firm matches. Clone size is stated in some rows and not others, as once, few, many or a class when expanded.

V gene,J gene,clone size,D gene,CDR3 DNA,CDR3 protein
TRBV28,TRBJ2-5,.,.,TGTGCCAGCAGTTTGAAGGGGGACAGCGGGGAGACCCAGTACTTC,CASSLKGDSGETQYF
TRBV5-1,TRBJ2-7,.,.,TGCGCCAGCAGCTTGACGTTGGCAGAGTACGATTACGAGCAGTACTTC,CASSLTLAEYDYEQYF
TRBV6-2/TRBV6-3,TRBJ2-1,few,.,TGTGCCAGCAGCTCAGGGGCCTACAATGAGCAGTTCTTC,CASSSGAYNEQFF
TRBV6-2/TRBV6-3,TRBJ1-2,.,.,TGTGCCAGCAGTTACGGGGTTTTCTACGGCTACACCTTC,CASSYGVFYGYTF
TRBV27,TRBJ1-1,.,.,TGTGCCAGCAGTCACGGGAGCATGAACACTGAAGCTTTCTTT,CASSHGSMNTEAFF
TRBV20-1,TRBJ2-1,.,TRBD2,TGCAGTGCTAGAGGGGACCCATCTGCGGGACTAGCATATGAGCAGTTCTTC,CSARGDPSAGLAYEQFF
TRBV3-1,TRBJ1-5,once,TRBD1,TGTGCCAGCAGCAACGGACAGGGGGCACTCCCTTATCAGCCCCAGCATTTT,CASSNGQGALPYQPQHF
TRBV29-1,TRBJ1-2,once,TRBD1,TGCAGCGCGGGACAGGCGCTTTCTAACTATGGCTACACCTTC,CSAGQALSNYGYTF
TRBV9,TRBJ2-1,.,TRBD2,TGTGCCAGCAGCGCCGGGGGGGCGGGGATAGATGAGCAGTTCTTC,CASSAGGAGIDEQFF
TRBV30,TRBJ1-4,.,.,TGTGCCTGGAAGACAGGAGGTGAAAAACTGTTTTTT,CAWKTGGEKLFF
TRBV27,TRBJ2-7,.,.,TGTGCCAGCAGTTTAACGACAGGATACGAGCAGTACTTC,CASSLTTGYEQYF
TRBV19,TRBJ1-5,.,.,TGTGCCAGTAGTATCCCCAACAATTGGTTCAATCAGCCCCAGCATTTT,CASSIPNNWFNQPQHF
TRBV7-2,TRBJ2-7,.,.,TGTGCCAGCAGAATCTGGGATTCCTACGAGCAGTACTTC,CASRIWDSYEQYF
TRBV7-3,TRBJ2-5,.,TRBD2,TGTGCCAGCAGCCAATCCGGACTAGTTGGGGAGACCCAGTACTTC,CASSQSGLVGETQYF
TRBV27,TRBJ2-5,.,TRBD2,TGTGCCAGCAGGGCTGGCGGGAGGAGGCAAGAGACCCAGTACTTC,CASRAGGRRQETQYF
TRBV28,TRBJ2-3,.,.,TGTGCCAGCAGTTTTCTGAGCGGGACAGATACGCAGTATTTT,CASSFLSGTDTQYF
TRBV27,TRBJ1-2,.,TRBD1,TGTGCCAGCACCCCAACAGGGGGCGATGGCTACACCTTC,CASTPTGGDGYTF
TRBV9,TRBJ1-1,.,.,TGTGCCAGCAAGCCCCAAGGGGGGAACACTGAAGCTTTCTTT,CASKPQGGNTEAFF
TRBV29-1,TRBJ1-2,.,.,TGCAGCGTGGAAGATTCGGGGGGCTATGGCTACACCTTC,CSVEDSGGYGYTF
TRBV7-9,TRBJ1-2,.,.,TGTGCCAGCAGCTCCTCAGAGGGCTACACCTTC,CASSSSEGYTF
TRBV27,TRBJ2-7,.,TRBD2,TGTGCCAGCAGTTTGACTAGCGGATCATACTACGAGCAGTACTTC,CASSLTSGSYYEQYF
TRBV20-1,TRBJ2-4,once,.,TGCAGTGCCCCCCAGGGGACCATTCAGTACTTC,CSAPQGTIQYF
TRBV28,TRBJ1-5,.,.,TGTGCCAGCAACCCGGACCGCGGCTCAGGGCCCCAGCATTTT,CASNPDRGSGPQHF
TRBV7-9,TRBJ2-1,.,TRBD2,TGTGCCAGCAGCTTACTGCTAGCGGGACCGTACAATGAGCAGTTCTTC,CASSLLLAGPYNEQFF
TRBV19,TRBJ2-7,.,TRBD1,TGTGCCAGTAGTATCACAGGGGGCGCATCCCCCTACGAGCAGTACTTC,CASSITGGASPYEQYF
TRBV7-9,TRBJ2-1,.,TRBD1,TGTGCCAGCAGCCCTCCCGGGACAGCTTACAATGAGCAGTTCTTC,CASSPPGTAYNEQFF
TRBV3-1,TRBJ2-1,.,TRBD2,TGTGCCAGCAGCCAAGTTGGACTAGCGGGAGGGCCTCTATACAATGAGCAGTTCTTC,CASSQVGLAGGPLYNEQFF
TRBV29-1,TRBJ1-4,.,.,TGCAGCGCTGGGAGTGAAAAACTGTTTTTT,CSAGSEKLFF
TRBV7-9,TRBJ2-7,.,.,TGTGCCAGCAGCTTAGTGCTAGCTTACGAGCAGTACTTC,CASSLVLAYEQYF